A single sample is the source of the 27 T cell receptor beta chains below, sequenced in a study of T cell responses to AZD1222 COVID-19 vaccine. Sequenced by immunoSEQ multiplex PCR; TCRdb stores in-frame clones only, minus some. This table holds some 170,000 clones, 70% to 90% found once. The sequenced sample was peripheral blood, obtained 28 days after the second dose of the MenACWY control vaccine. The origin of the receptors is an adult who received the MenACWY meningococcal vaccine as a control.

The chain couples TRBV29-1 to TRBJ1-1; D is unresolved. V lost 6 bases to trimming and J lost 6 bases, with 17 bases between them. This CDR3 is 13 amino acids long. In germline, CDR1 is SQVTM, CDR2 ANQGSEA. In DNA, the CDR3 is TGCAGCGTCACCCCATTACGTTCGGCTGAAGCTTTCTTT. Translated, it gives CSVTPLRSAEAFF.

The CDR3 spells CASSERLGQDNEQFF. In DNA form, the CDR3 reads TGTGCCAGCAGTGAACGTCTCGGCCAAGACAATGAGCAGTTCTTC. The chain employs TRBV6-1 and TRBJ2-1; D remains unclear. Germline assignment: CDR1 MNHNS and CDR2 SASEGT. The ends were cut back, 2 bases at V and 5 bases at J, with 13 bases in the middle. The CDR3 has 15 amino acids.

V gene TRBV9 combines with J gene TRBJ2-1; unclear D gene. CDR3 length equals 15 residues. V lost 1 base and J 5 bases, leaving 13 bases between the germline ends. The germline CDR1 and CDR2 sequences are SGDLS and YYNGEE. CDR3 amino acids: CASSVPPDVDNEQFF. CDR3 nucleotide sequence: TGTGCCAGCAGCGTACCACCGGACGTGGACAATGAGCAGTTCTTC.

The chain combines TRBV3-1 (or the pseudogene TRBV3-2) with TRBJ2-1; no firm D call. Deletions cut 4 bases from V and 4 bases from J, with 8 bases between. The CDR3 totals 13 residues. Germline V gives CDR1 LGHDT, CDR2 YNNKEL (reference sequence). CDR3 nucleotide sequence: TGTGCCAGCAGCCGCCCGAGATACAATGAGCAGTTCTTC. It codes for CASSRPRYNEQFF.

The chain uses TRBV19 and TRBJ1-4; a weak D match, TRBD1 (5 bases). The CDR3 is 15 residues long. Germline V gene data show CDR1 as LNHDA and CDR2 as SQIVND (reference sequence). Trimming cost V 3 bases and J 0 bases, with 8 bases left between them. This CDR3 is CASSMGTATNEKLFF. CDR3 coding DNA: TGTGCCAGTAGTATGGGGACTGCAACTAATGAAAAACTGTTTTTT.

This clone was counted only a few times. This chain joins TRBV4-3 and TRBJ2-1, with no clear D. Per germline, CDR1 LGHNA and CDR2 YSLEER. Trimming took 3 bases from V and 6 from J, leaving 12 bases between them. The length of the CDR3 is 14 residues. This CDR3 is CASSQDHPGNEQFF. The DNA for the CDR3 is TGCGCCAGCAGCCAGGACCATCCCGGCAATGAGCAGTTCTTC.

The J gene is TRBJ1-5, the V gene TRBV11-2; perhaps TRBD1 as D (5 bases). Germline CDR1 SGHAT, CDR2 FQNNGV. Trimming left V 5 bases short and J 3 bases short, with 11 bases between. CDR3 length: 14 residues. CDR3 in amino acids: CASSPGPNNQPQHF. The DNA of the CDR3 is TGTGCCAGCAGCCCGGGGCCTAACAATCAGCCCCAGCATTTT.

The rearrangement uses TRBV7-2 and TRBJ2-1; either TRBD1 or TRBD2 may supply D (6 bases each). This CDR3 has 18 residues. The V gene's germline CDR1 is SGHTA and CDR2 FQGNSA. V was shortened by 0 bases and J by 5 bases, with 20 bases between the two germline ends. The CDR3 loop reads CASSLALGRGGTHNEQFF. For the CDR3, the DNA is TGTGCCAGCAGCTTAGCGCTGGGCAGGGGAGGCACACACAATGAGCAGTTCTTC.

V gene TRBV6-5 combines with J gene TRBJ1-2; TRBD1 is a possible D gene (6 bases). Germline V gene data show CDR1 as MNHEY and CDR2 as SVGAGI. CDR3 length: 13 amino acids. Trimming cost V 7 bases and J 6 bases, with 15 bases left between them. The CDR3 nucleotides read TGTGCCAGCAACCCTACAGGGTTTGATGGCTACACCTTC. It encodes CASNPTGFDGYTF.

Written as DNA, the CDR3 is TGCAGTGCTAGAGATCCGGGTGGCTACACCTTC. Translated: CSARDPGGYTF. This chain links TRBV20-1 with TRBJ1-2, with no clear D. The CDR3 is 11 residues long. Germline CDR1 DFQATT, CDR2 SNEGSKA (reference sequence). V lost 0 bases to trimming and J lost 7 bases, with 6 bases between them.

The chain links TRBV4-3 to TRBJ1-4; D remains ambiguous. This CDR3 has 16 residues. Germline lookup yields CDR1 LGHNA and CDR2 YSLEER. V lost 5 bases and J 7 bases, leaving 20 bases between the germline ends. The CDR3 loop reads CASSSNNGGWGEKLFF. The CDR3 DNA is TGCGCCAGCAGCTCTAATAATGGTGGGTGGGGTGAAAAACTGTTTTTT.

This chain links TRBV28 with TRBJ2-1, with D tentatively TRBD1 or TRBD2 (6 bases each). V was pared by 8 bases and J by 5 bases, with 25 bases between. The CDR3 has 17 residues. The V gene's germline CDR1 is MDHEN and CDR2 SYDVKM. CDR3 nucleotides: TGTGCCAGCCATCGGAGTGGGTGGGGGGCGCAGGACAATGAGCAGTTCTTC. Encoded protein: CASHRSGWGAQDNEQFF.

The chain combines TRBV30 with TRBJ1-2; unclear D gene. V gave up 5 bases and J gave up 2 bases, with 9 bases separating them. This CDR3 is built from 12 residues. The germline CDR1 and CDR2 sequences are GTSNPN and SVGIG (reference sequence). The CDR3 DNA is TGTGCCTGGGCGACGGGGAACTATGGCTACACCTTC. Translation gives CAWATGNYGYTF.

This clone was recorded only once. V and J are TRBV19 and TRBJ2-3, with 12 bases that match TRBD2. CDR1 is LNHDA and CDR2 is SQIVND in the germline V gene (reference sequence). The CDR3 consists of 16 residues. Germline trimming cut 3 bases from V and 1 base from J; bases unmatched to any gene: 2. CDR3 protein: CASSIRTSGGTDTQYF. CDR3 bases: TGTGCCAGTAGTATCAGGACTAGCGGGGGCACAGATACGCAGTATTTT.

The CDR3 nucleotides are TGTGCCAGCACCCCGACTAGCGGGAGGTCCTACGAGCAGTACTTC. Encoded protein: CASTPTSGRSYEQYF. The rearrangement joins TRBV6-5 to TRBJ2-7; 13 bases are shared with TRBD2. V gave up 7 bases and J gave up 1 base; unmatched junction bases: 4. CDR1 and CDR2 (germline): MNHEY, SVGAGI. The CDR3 is 15 amino acids.

This chain connects TRBV5-1 to TRBJ2-7; 7 positions match TRBD1. Germline assignment: CDR1 SGHRS and CDR2 YFSETQ. This CDR3 comprises 14 residues. The trim removed 1 base at V and 2 bases at J, leaving 3 bases unmatched. CDR3 in DNA: TGCGCCAGCAGCTTGCCAGGGGGAGCCTACGAGCAGTACTTC. This sequence encodes CASSLPGGAYEQYF.

This chain connects TRBV6-1 to TRBJ1-1, with a possible D match to TRBD1 (6 bases). Germline-derived CDR1 and CDR2 are MNHNS and SASEGT. This CDR3 is built from 15 residues. V was cut by 3 bases and J by 6 bases, with 17 bases left in between. CDR3 DNA: TGTGCCAGCAGTGATCACTCAACAGGGCTGGCTGAAGCTTTCTTT. Protein product: CASSDHSTGLAEAFF.

The chain carries TRBV30 and TRBJ1-1; D remains unclear. Trimming shortened V by 3 bases and J by 0 bases, and 8 bases separated the two germline ends. The CDR3 contains 13 residues. Germline loops: CDR1 GTSNPN, CDR2 SVGIG (reference sequence). CDR3 protein: CAWSGLVNTEAFF. Here the CDR3 DNA reads TGTGCCTGGAGCGGCCTGGTGAACACTGAAGCTTTCTTT.

This chain connects TRBV29-1 to TRBJ2-7; maybe TRBD1 (6 bases). The V end was cut by 7 bases, the J end by 4 bases, with 17 bases between. The CDR3 has 13 residues. The germline V gene has CDR1 SQVTM and CDR2 ANQGSEA. The CDR3 bases are TGCAGCGCCGCGTCCGGGACACATTACGAGCAGTACTTC. Its protein product is CSAASGTHYEQYF.

The CDR3 bases are TGTGCCAGCAAGGGACAGACAAATGAAAAACTGTTTTTT. Translating it yields CASKGQTNEKLFF. J is TRBJ1-4 and V is TRBV6-5; 7 positions match TRBD1. The germline gives CDR1 MNHEY, CDR2 SVGAGI. The length of the CDR3 is 13 residues. Unmatched junction bases numbered 4, after V lost 7 bases and J lost 5 bases.

The chain combines TRBV6-5 with TRBJ2-7, with 9 bases fitting TRBD2. This CDR3 region has 15 residues. The germline V gene has CDR1 MNHEY and CDR2 SVGAGI. The J segment lost 3 bases and the V segment lost 6 bases, leaving 9 bases of the junction unmatched. The CDR3 loop is CASRGIAGAGYEQYF. The CDR3 DNA sequence: TGTGCCAGCAGGGGTATAGCGGGAGCTGGCTACGAGCAGTACTTC.

The chain employs TRBV11-3 and TRBJ2-7, with TRBD2 identical over 8 bases. J lost 0 bases, V lost 5 bases, and 3 bases had no gene match. CDR3 size: 14 residues. Germline-derived CDR1 and CDR2 are SGHNT and YENEEA. The CDR3 DNA sequence: TGTGCCAGCAGCCCGAGCGGGAGCTCCTACGAGCAGTACTTC. It translates to CASSPSGSSYEQYF.

The rearrangement links TRBV7-9 to TRBJ2-7; TRBD1 agrees at 7 bases. The CDR3 is made up of 15 amino acids. The trim removed 5 bases at V and 3 bases at J, leaving 10 bases unmatched. CDR1 SEHNR and CDR2 FQNEAQ come from the germline V gene (reference sequence). The DNA for the CDR3 is TGTGCCAGCAGCAGAGCCCCGGGACAGAACTACGAGCAGTACTTC. The encoded protein is CASSRAPGQNYEQYF.

The rearrangement links TRBV19 to TRBJ1-2; the D is unclear. The germline V and J ends were trimmed by 5 bases and 1 base, with 5 bases remaining between them. The CDR3 loop spans 12 amino acids. Germline V CDR1 and CDR2: LNHDA, SQIVND (reference sequence). This chain's CDR3 is CASSRDNYGYTF. CDR3 bases: TGTGCCAGTAGTCGCGATAACTATGGCTACACCTTC.

This sequence joins TRBV28 and TRBJ1-5; 9 bases are shared with TRBD1. CDR1 and CDR2 from the germline V gene are MDHEN and SYDVKM. There are 16 residues in the CDR3. V shed 2 bases, J shed 2 bases, and the junction held 4 bases outside the gene matches. DNA of the CDR3: TGTGCCAGCAGTTTAGTCCGGACAGGGGGCAATCAGCCCCAGCATTTT. The encoded protein is CASSLVRTGGNQPQHF.

This clone was detected ten times or more. The chain couples TRBV2 to TRBJ1-5, with 7 bases aligning to TRBD1. CDR3 size: 17 residues. J was trimmed by 3 bases and V by 6 bases; bases with no gene match: 14. The germline V gene has CDR1 SNHLY and CDR2 FYNNEI. The CDR3 DNA reads TGTGCCAGCAGACGAACGGGCAGGGGGTATGCCAATCAGCCCCAGCATTTT. It encodes CASRRTGRGYANQPQHF.

This clone was seen a single time. The J gene is TRBJ2-7, the V gene TRBV30; 10 nucleotides agree with TRBD1. V was clipped by 2 bases and J by 6 bases; unmatched bases: 4. This CDR3 is built from 13 residues. From germline, CDR1 is GTSNPN and CDR2 SVGIG (reference sequence). CDR3 protein: CAWSRQGAGEQYF. Here the CDR3 DNA reads TGTGCCTGGAGTAGACAGGGGGCAGGCGAGCAGTACTTC.